One sample yielded the 27 T cell receptor beta chains listed below, sequenced in a study of OX40 agonist ivuxolimab in advanced cancers. Measured with immunoSEQ multiplex PCR; TCRdb has only the in-frame clones, and not every one. The table includes about 40,000 clones, about 85% detected once. The sequencing here drew on CD4+ or CD8+ T cells sorted from blood, taken in a trial of the OX40 agonist ivuxolimab. Source of these receptors: an adult with an advanced solid tumor such as melanoma, head and neck, liver or kidney cancer.

The genes are TRBV27 and TRBJ2-1, with D uncertain. V shed 5 bases and J shed 2 bases, with 7 bases lying between them. The CDR3 covers 13 residues. CDR1 is MNHEY, CDR2 SMNVEV, per germline (reference sequence). The CDR3 nucleotides read TGTGCCAGCAGTCACCAGACCTACAATGAGCAGTTCTTC. Its translation: CASSHQTYNEQFF.

The J gene is TRBJ1-1, the V gene TRBV6-1, with D uncertain. CDR3 size: 18 residues. The germline V gene encodes CDR1 MNHNS and CDR2 SASEGT. Trimming stripped 3 bases from V and 5 bases from J, with 25 bases between. The CDR3: CASSDVWSLRERGTEAFF. The CDR3, as DNA: TGTGCCAGCAGTGATGTATGGAGTTTGAGAGAACGAGGGACTGAAGCTTTCTTT.

As regards this clone: Other DNA sequences from this sample encode an identical CDR3 as well. The rearrangement joins TRBV6-1 to TRBJ1-3; D not certain. The V end lost 4 bases, the J end lost 0 bases, and 10 bases lay between the germline ends. This CDR3 region has 15 residues. CDR1 is MNHNS and CDR2 is SASEGT in the germline V gene. In nucleotides, the CDR3 is TGTGCCAGCAGTGGACGCCGACACTCTGGAAACACCATATATTTT. Translating gives CASSGRRHSGNTIYF.

The chain employs TRBV14 and TRBJ1-1, with D unresolved. CDR3 length equals 14 residues. Deletions cut 6 bases from V and 1 base from J, with 12 bases between. Per the germline V gene, CDR1 is SGHDN and CDR2 is FVKESK. For the CDR3, the DNA is TGTGCCAGCAGTCGCTGGACGGAGAACACTGAAGCTTTCTTT. Translating gives CASSRWTENTEAFF.

V usage is TRBV11-1 and J usage is TRBJ2-4; TRBD2 agrees at 11 bases. Trimming cost V 5 bases and J 5 bases; bases outside gene matches: 5. This CDR3 has 15 residues. CDR1 and CDR2 from the germline V gene are SGHAT and FQDESV (reference sequence). CDR3 in DNA: TGTGCCAGCAGCGAGACGGGACTAGCGGAAAACATTCAGTACTTC. This gives the protein CASSETGLAENIQYF.

The rearrangement uses TRBV10-3 and TRBJ2-3; D is uncertain. V was shortened by 3 bases and J by 6 bases, with 4 bases between the two germline ends. The CDR3 sequence is 11 residues long. Germline CDR1 ENHRY, CDR2 SYGVKD. The CDR3 coding sequence is TGTGCCATCAGTGATGGGGATACGCAGTATTTT. Encoded protein: CAISDGDTQYF.

V and J are TRBV6-4 and TRBJ1-1, with TRBD1 matching over 7 bases. This CDR3 is 14 amino acids long. The trim removed 5 bases at V and 0 bases at J, leaving 3 bases unmatched. Germline loops: CDR1 MRHNA, CDR2 SNTAGT. This chain's CDR3 is CASSPGQVNTEAFF. The CDR3 nucleotides read TGTGCCAGCAGTCCCGGACAGGTGAACACTGAAGCTTTCTTT.

V gene TRBV7-6 combines with J gene TRBJ2-7, with D possibly being TRBD1 (5 bases). V lost 4 bases and J lost 0, with 7 bases in between. The CDR3 totals 13 residues. CDR1 is SGHVS and CDR2 is FNYEAQ in the germline V gene. This chain's CDR3 is CASSYRSSYEQYF. CDR3 nucleotide sequence: TGTGCCAGCAGCTACAGGAGCTCCTACGAGCAGTACTTC.

This chain links TRBV7-8 with TRBJ2-4; no definite D call. This CDR3 comprises 13 residues. Germline-derived CDR1 and CDR2 are SGHVS and FQNEAQ. V lost 8 bases to trimming and J lost 8 bases, with 16 bases between them. The CDR3 DNA reads TGTGCCAGCCTCTCCGGGCTTGGAGACATTCAGTACTTC. It is translated as CASLSGLGDIQYF.

The rearrangement links TRBV9 to TRBJ1-1, with D perhaps matching TRBD1 (5 bases). The CDR3 is 14 amino acids. Trimming shortened V by 4 bases and J by 5 bases, and 15 bases separated the two germline ends. CDR1 is SGDLS and CDR2 is YYNGEE in the germline V gene. The CDR3 here is CASSPVGGETEAFF. The CDR3 DNA sequence: TGTGCCAGCAGCCCTGTGGGGGGGGAGACTGAAGCTTTCTTT. The full variable domain, in which reference TRBV9 and TRBJ1-1 provide the parts outside the CDR3, is DSGVTQTPKHLITATGQRVTLRCSPRSGDLSVYWYQQSLDQGLQFLIQYYNGEERAKGNILERFSAQQFPDLHSELNLSSLELGDSALYFCASSPVGGETEAFFGQGTRLTVV.

The chain joins TRBV29-1 to TRBJ2-1; TRBD2 aligns across 10 bases. V lost 7 bases and J lost 8; bases outside the gene matches: 14. The CDR3 runs 15 residues. In germline, CDR1 is SQVTM, CDR2 ANQGSEA. The CDR3 loop reads CSAGGGTSGEDEQFF. DNA for the CDR3: TGCAGCGCGGGAGGGGGAACTAGCGGGGAGGATGAGCAGTTCTTC.

V and J are TRBV7-6 and TRBJ2-7; D not resolved. Trimming took off 3 bases at V and 4 bases at J, with 13 bases between the two ends. Germline values: CDR1 SGHVS, CDR2 FNYEAQ. This CDR3 has 14 amino acids. The CDR3 here is CASSLGPLNYEQYF. CDR3 bases: TGTGCCAGCAGCTTGGGCCCCTTGAATTACGAGCAGTACTTC. Drawing the rest from reference TRBV7-6 and TRBJ2-7, the complete variable domain is GAGVSQSPRYKVTKRGQDVALRCDPISGHVSLYWYRQALGQGPEFLTYFNYEAQQDKSGLPNDRFSAERPEGSISTLTIQRTEQRDSAMYRCASSLGPLNYEQYFGPGTRLTVT.

J is TRBJ2-5 and V is TRBV6-5; TRBD2 aligns across 11 bases. CDR1 is MNHEY, CDR2 SVGAGI, per germline. The CDR3 consists of 16 residues. The V gene end was trimmed by 1 base and the J gene end by 3 bases; junction bases not matched to a gene: 4. Here the CDR3 DNA reads TGTGCCAGCAGTTACTTAAAGGGACTAGCGGAAGAGACCCAGTACTTC. It specifies CASSYLKGLAEETQYF.

The V gene is TRBV2, the J gene TRBJ1-1, with D unclear. Germline loops: CDR1 SNHLY, CDR2 FYNNEI. The V gene lost 6 bases and the J gene lost 7 bases, with 18 bases spanning the gap. CDR3 length: 14 residues. The CDR3 loop reads CASRSPGPLSEAFF. The CDR3 DNA reads as TGTGCCAGCAGATCACCAGGACCTCTCAGTGAAGCTTTCTTT.

CDR3 amino acids: CASSQDGGELPYGYTF. The CDR3 DNA is TGTGCCAGCAGCCAGGACGGAGGGGAACTACCCTATGGCTACACCTTC. The chain links TRBV13 to TRBJ1-2; D may be TRBD1 (5 bases). V was trimmed by 5 bases and J by 4 bases, leaving 20 bases between them. This CDR3 spans 16 amino acids. CDR1 and CDR2 (germline): PRHDT, FYEKMQ (reference sequence).

V gene TRBV21-1 combines with J gene TRBJ1-4; TRBD1 is the table's D call, not checked against the DNA. TRBV21-1 is classified as a pseudogene. CDR3 size: 13 residues. The CDR3 spells CASSKQINEKLFF. DNA for the CDR3: TGTGCCAGCAGCAAACAGATTAATGAAAAACTGTTTTTT.

CDR3 amino acids: CASGFQRDTDNQETQYF. CDR3 sequence (DNA): TGTGCTAGTGGTTTCCAGAGGGACACGGATAACCAAGAGACCCAGTACTTC. The chain couples TRBV12-5 to TRBJ2-5; possible D gene TRBD1, 6 bases. The CDR3 consists of 17 residues. Trimming left V 3 bases short and J 0 bases short, with 17 bases between. Germline V gene lookup returns CDR1 LGHNT and CDR2 FRNRAP.

The V gene is TRBV4-2, the J gene TRBJ2-7; D might be TRBD2 (6 bases). The V gene's germline CDR1 is LGHNA and CDR2 YNFKEQ. The CDR3 runs 13 residues. Trimming took 3 bases from V and 7 from J, leaving 13 bases between them. This chain's CDR3 is CASSQIRELEQYF. In DNA form, the CDR3 reads TGTGCCAGCAGCCAGATCCGGGAGCTAGAGCAGTACTTC.

The rearrangement joins TRBV27 to TRBJ2-1, with 10 bases matching TRBD2. Germline assignment: CDR1 MNHEY and CDR2 SMNVEV (reference sequence). The J segment lost 6 bases and the V segment lost 3 bases, leaving 8 bases of the junction unmatched. The CDR3 loop spans 16 amino acids. CDR3 in DNA: TGTGCCAGCAGTTTGACCCCGGGACTAGCGCTCAATGAGCAGTTCTTC. It codes for CASSLTPGLALNEQFF.

This clone was detected ten times or more. The rearrangement links TRBV9 to TRBJ2-2; perhaps TRBD2 as D (7 bases). This CDR3 region has 15 residues. Trimming removed 4 bases at V and 4 bases at J, with 14 bases between. Germline CDR1 reads SGDLS; CDR2 reads YYNGEE. CDR3: CASSLGGLVTGELFF. The CDR3 nucleotides read TGTGCCAGCAGCCTGGGGGGGCTCGTCACCGGGGAGCTGTTTTTT.

The V and J genes are TRBV4-1 and TRBJ2-1, with D possibly TRBD2 on 7 matching bases. Germline CDR1 MGHRA, CDR2 YSYEKL. This CDR3 contains 20 residues. Between the trimmed V and J ends, which lost 4 bases and 3 bases, there was a span of 28 bases. The CDR3: CASSPPTTGLAAPLYNEQFF. For the CDR3, the DNA is TGCGCCAGCAGCCCTCCCACCACAGGGCTAGCGGCTCCCCTCTACAATGAGCAGTTCTTC.

There are a few counts of this clone. The gene calls are TRBV30 and TRBJ1-2; D might be TRBD1 (6 bases). This CDR3 is 15 amino acids long. Trimming shortened V by 0 bases and J by 2 bases, and 13 bases separated the two germline ends. Germline V gene data show CDR1 as GTSNPN and CDR2 as SVGIG (reference sequence). The CDR3 here is CAWSVLGAPNYGYTF. CDR3 coding DNA: TGTGCCTGGAGTGTATTGGGGGCCCCAAACTATGGCTACACCTTC.

This clone was seen a single time. V gene TRBV28 combines with J gene TRBJ2-2; TRBD1 agrees at 7 bases. The germline gives CDR1 MDHEN, CDR2 SYDVKM. This CDR3 has 13 residues. V shed 6 bases and J 7 bases; nucleotides not matched to a gene: 5. The CDR3 DNA reads as TGTGCCAGCAGGCCGACAGGGAACGGGGAGCTGTTTTTT. Translation: CASRPTGNGELFF. The full variable domain, rest sourced from reference TRBV28 and TRBJ2-2, is DVKVTQSSRYLVKRTGEKVFLECVQDMDHENMFWYRQDPGLGLRLIYFSYDVKMKEKGDIPEGYSVSREKKERFSLILESASTNQTSMYLCASRPTGNGELFFGEGSRLTVL.

The J gene is TRBJ2-7, the V gene TRBV18; tentatively, D is TRBD1 (6 bases). Germline assignment: CDR1 KGHSH and CDR2 LQKENI. This CDR3 has 15 residues. Trimming shortened V by 3 bases and J by 0 bases, and 12 bases separated the two germline ends. The CDR3 DNA is TGTGCCAGCTCACCCTTCAGGGGAAGCTCCTACGAGCAGTACTTC. Protein: CASSPFRGSSYEQYF.

This sequence joins TRBV19 and TRBJ1-2; TRBD1 is a possible D gene (5 bases). V was clipped by 4 bases and J by 1 base, with 13 bases between them. Germline V gives CDR1 LNHDA, CDR2 SQIVND (reference sequence). This CDR3 has 15 residues. CDR3 sequence (DNA): TGTGCCAGTAGTAACACACAGGAGATTAACTATGGCTACACCTTC. Its protein product is CASSNTQEINYGYTF.

V gene TRBV5-4 combines with J gene TRBJ2-5; unclear D gene. Germline V CDR1 and CDR2: SGHNT, YYREEE (reference sequence). The V end lost 2 bases, the J end lost 2 bases, and 16 bases lay between the germline ends. This CDR3 has 16 amino acids. CDR3 sequence reads: CASSFPELLAQETQYF. Written as DNA, the CDR3 is TGTGCCAGCAGCTTCCCGGAGCTCCTCGCTCAAGAGACCCAGTACTTC.

This clone is a singleton in its sample. V usage is TRBV19 and J usage is TRBJ2-7; D gene ambiguous. CDR3 length equals 12 residues. Germline loops: CDR1 LNHDA, CDR2 SQIVND (reference sequence). V lost 7 bases, J lost 2 bases, and 9 bases lay in between. CDR3 residues: CASIGETYEQYF. The CDR3 nucleotides are TGTGCCAGTATCGGCGAGACCTACGAGCAGTACTTC.